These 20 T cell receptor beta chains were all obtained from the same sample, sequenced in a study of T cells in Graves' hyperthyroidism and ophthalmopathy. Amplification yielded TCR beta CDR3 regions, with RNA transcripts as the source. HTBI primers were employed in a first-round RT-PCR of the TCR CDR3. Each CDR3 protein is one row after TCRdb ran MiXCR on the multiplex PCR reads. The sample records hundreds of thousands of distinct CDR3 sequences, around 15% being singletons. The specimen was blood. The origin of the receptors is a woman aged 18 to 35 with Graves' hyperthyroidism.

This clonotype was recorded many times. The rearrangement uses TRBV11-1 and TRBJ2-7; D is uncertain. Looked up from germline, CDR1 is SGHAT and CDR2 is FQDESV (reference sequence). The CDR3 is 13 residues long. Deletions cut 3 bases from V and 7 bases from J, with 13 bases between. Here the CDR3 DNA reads TGTGCCAGCAGCTTTGAATCCCCCCTAGAGCAGTACTTC. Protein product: CASSFESPLEQYF.

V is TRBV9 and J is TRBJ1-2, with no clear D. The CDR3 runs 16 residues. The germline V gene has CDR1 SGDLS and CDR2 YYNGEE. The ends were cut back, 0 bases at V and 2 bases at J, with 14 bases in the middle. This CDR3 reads CASSVEGPPRNYGYTF. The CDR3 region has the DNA TGTGCCAGCAGCGTAGAAGGCCCCCCCAGGAACTATGGCTACACCTTC.

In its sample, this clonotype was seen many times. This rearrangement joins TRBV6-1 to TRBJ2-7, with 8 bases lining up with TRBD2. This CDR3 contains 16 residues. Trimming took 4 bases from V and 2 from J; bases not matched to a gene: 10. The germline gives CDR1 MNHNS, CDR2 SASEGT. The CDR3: CASSGTGTSSPYEQYF. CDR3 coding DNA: TGTGCCAGCAGTGGGACCGGGACTAGTTCCCCCTACGAGCAGTACTTC.

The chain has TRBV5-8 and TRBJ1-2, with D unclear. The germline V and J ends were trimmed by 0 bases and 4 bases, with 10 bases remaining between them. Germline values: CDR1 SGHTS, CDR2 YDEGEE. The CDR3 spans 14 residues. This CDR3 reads CASSLASRSYGYTF. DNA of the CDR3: TGTGCCAGCAGCTTGGCCTCGCGAAGCTATGGCTACACCTTC.

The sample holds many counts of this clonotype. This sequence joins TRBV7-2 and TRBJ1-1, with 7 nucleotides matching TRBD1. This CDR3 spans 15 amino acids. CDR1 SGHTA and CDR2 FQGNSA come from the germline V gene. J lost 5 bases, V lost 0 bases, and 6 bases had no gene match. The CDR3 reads CASSLAIDRATEAFF. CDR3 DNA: TGTGCCAGCAGCTTAGCGATTGACAGGGCGACTGAAGCTTTCTTT.

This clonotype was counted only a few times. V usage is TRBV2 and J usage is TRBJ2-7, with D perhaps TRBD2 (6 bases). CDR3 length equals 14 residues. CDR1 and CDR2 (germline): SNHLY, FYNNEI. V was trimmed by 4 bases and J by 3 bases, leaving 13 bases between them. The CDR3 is CASSGDSGLYEQYF. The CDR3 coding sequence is TGTGCCAGCAGTGGGGACTCGGGGCTCTACGAGCAGTACTTC.

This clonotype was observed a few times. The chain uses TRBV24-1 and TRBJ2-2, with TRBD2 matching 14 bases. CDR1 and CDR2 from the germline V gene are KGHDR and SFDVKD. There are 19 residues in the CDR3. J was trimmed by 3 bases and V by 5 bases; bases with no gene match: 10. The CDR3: CATSGRLAGGPADTGELFF. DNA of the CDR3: TGTGCCACCAGTGGAAGACTAGCGGGAGGGCCAGCGGACACCGGGGAGCTGTTTTTT.

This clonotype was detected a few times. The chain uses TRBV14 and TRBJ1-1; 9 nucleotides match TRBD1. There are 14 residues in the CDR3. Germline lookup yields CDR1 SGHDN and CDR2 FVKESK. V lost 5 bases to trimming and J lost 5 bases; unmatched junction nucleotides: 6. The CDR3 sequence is CASSVYRGRTEAFF. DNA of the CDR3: TGTGCCAGCAGCGTCTACAGGGGGCGGACTGAAGCTTTCTTT. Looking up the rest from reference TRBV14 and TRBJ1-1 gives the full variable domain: EAGVTQFPSHSVIEKGQTVTLRCDPISGHDNLYWYRRVMGKEIKFLLHFVKESKQDESGMPNNRFLAERTGGTYSTLKVQPAELEDSGVYFCASSVYRGRTEAFFGQGTRLTVV.

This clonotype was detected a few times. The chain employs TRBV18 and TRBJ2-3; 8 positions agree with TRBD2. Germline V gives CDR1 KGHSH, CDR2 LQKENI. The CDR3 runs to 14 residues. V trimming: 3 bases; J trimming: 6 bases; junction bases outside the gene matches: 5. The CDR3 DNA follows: TGTGCCAGCTCACCCTCGGGAGGGCCGGATACGCAGTATTTT. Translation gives CASSPSGGPDTQYF.

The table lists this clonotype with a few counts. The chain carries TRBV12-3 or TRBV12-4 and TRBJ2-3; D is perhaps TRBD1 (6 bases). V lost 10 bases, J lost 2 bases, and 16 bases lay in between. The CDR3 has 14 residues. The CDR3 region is CANGQGNPTDTQYF. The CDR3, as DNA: TGTGCCAACGGGCAGGGGAACCCCACAGATACGCAGTATTTT.

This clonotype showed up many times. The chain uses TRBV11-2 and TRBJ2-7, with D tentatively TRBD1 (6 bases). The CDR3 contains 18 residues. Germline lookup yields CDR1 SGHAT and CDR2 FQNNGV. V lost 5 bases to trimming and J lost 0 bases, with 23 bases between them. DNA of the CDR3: TGTGCCAGCAGCCCCAGGTCATTCGGGACAACTAGCTCCTACGAGCAGTACTTC. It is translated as CASSPRSFGTTSSYEQYF.

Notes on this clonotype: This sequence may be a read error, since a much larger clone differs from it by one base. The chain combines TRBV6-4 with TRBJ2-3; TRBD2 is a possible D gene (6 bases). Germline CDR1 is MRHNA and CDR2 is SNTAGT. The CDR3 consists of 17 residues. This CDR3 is CACSAGPGRPSTDTQYF. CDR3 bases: TGTGCCTGCAGTGCGGGTCCGGGGAGGCCCAGCACAGATACGCAGTATTTT.

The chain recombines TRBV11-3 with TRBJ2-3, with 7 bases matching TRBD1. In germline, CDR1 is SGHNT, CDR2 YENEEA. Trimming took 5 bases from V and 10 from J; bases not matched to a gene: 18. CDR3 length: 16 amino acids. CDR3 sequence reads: CASSEDYGTDANAQYF. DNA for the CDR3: TGTGCCAGCAGCGAAGACTACGGGACAGATGCTAATGCGCAGTATTTT.

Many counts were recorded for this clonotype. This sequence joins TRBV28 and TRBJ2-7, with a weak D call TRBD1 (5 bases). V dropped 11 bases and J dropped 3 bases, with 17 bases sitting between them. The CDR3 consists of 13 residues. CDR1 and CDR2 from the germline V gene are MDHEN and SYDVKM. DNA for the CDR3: TGTGCCGCCGTCAGGTCAGGGTACTACGAGCAGTACTTC. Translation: CAAVRSGYYEQYF.

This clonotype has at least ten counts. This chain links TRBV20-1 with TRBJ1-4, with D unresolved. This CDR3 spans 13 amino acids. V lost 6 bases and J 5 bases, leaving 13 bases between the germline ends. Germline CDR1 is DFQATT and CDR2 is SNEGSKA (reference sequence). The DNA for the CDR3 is TGCAGTGCGTTTTACAGTCAAAATGAAAAACTGTTTTTT. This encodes CSAFYSQNEKLFF.

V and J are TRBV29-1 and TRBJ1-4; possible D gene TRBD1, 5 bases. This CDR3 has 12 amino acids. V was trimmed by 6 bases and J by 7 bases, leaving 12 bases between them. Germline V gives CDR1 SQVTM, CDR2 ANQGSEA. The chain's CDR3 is CSVLPRGEKLFF. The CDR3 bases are TGCAGCGTGCTACCAAGGGGTGAAAAACTGTTTTTT.

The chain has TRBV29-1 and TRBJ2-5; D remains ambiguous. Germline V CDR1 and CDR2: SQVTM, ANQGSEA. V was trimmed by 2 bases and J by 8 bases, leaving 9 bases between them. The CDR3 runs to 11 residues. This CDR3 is CSVEQRPTQYF. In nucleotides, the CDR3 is TGCAGCGTTGAACAACGTCCCACCCAGTACTTC.

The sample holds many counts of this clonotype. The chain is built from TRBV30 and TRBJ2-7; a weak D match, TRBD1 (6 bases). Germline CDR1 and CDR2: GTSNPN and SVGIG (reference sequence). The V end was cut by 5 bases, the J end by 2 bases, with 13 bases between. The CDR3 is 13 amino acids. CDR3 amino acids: CAWSTGTPYEQYF. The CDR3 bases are TGTGCCTGGTCAACCGGGACACCCTACGAGCAGTACTTC.

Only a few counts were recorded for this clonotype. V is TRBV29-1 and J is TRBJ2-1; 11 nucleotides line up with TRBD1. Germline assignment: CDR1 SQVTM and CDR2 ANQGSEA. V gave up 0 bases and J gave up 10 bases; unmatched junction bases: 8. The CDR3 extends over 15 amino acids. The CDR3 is CSVEDWGQGGGEQFF. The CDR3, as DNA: TGCAGCGTTGAAGATTGGGGACAGGGGGGGGGGGAGCAGTTCTTC.

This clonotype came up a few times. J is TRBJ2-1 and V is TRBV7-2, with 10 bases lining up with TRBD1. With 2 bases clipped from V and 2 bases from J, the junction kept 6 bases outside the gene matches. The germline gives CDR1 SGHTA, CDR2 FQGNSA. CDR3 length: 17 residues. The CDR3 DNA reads TGTGCCAGCAGCTTATCGGGGGACAGGGGCCCCTACAATGAGCAGTTCTTC. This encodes CASSLSGDRGPYNEQFF.